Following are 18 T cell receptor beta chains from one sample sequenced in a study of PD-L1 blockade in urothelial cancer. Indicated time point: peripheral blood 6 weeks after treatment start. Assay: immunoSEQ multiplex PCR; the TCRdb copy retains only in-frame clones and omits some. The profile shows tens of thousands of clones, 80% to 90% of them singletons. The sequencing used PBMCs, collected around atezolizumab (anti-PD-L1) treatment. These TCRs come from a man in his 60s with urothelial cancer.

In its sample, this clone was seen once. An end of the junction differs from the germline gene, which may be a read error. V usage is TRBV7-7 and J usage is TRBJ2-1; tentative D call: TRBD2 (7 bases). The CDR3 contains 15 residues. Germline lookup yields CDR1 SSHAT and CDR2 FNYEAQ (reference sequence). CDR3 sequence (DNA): TGTGCTAGCAGCTTAGGGGGGGGGCTTGTCAATGAGCAGTTCTTC. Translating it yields CASSLGGGLVNEQFF. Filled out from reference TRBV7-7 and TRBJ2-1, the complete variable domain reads GAGVSQSPRYKVTKRGQDVTLRCDPISSHATLYWYQQALGQGPEFLTYFNYEAQPDKSGLPSDRFSAERPEGSISTLTIQRTEQRDSAMYRCASSLGGGLVNEQFFGPGTRLTVL.

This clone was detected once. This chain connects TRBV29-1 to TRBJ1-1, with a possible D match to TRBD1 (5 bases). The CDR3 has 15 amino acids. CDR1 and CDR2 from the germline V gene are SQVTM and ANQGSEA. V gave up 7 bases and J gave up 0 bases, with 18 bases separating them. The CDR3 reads CSGSSGSGVNTEAFF. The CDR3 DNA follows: TGCAGCGGATCCTCAGGGTCGGGGGTGAACACTGAAGCTTTCTTT.

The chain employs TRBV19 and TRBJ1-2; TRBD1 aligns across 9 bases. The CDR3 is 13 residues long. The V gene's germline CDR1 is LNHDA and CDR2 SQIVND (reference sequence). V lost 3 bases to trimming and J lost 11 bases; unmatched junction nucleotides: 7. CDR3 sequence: CASSIPRQGGYTF. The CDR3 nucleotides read TGTGCCAGTAGTATCCCGCGACAGGGGGGTTACACCTTC. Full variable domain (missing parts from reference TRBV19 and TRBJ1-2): DGGITQSPKYLFRKEGQNVTLSCEQNLNHDAMYWYRQDPGQGLRLIYYSQIVNDFQKGDIAEGYSVSREKKESFPLTVTSAQKNPTAFYLCASSIPRQGGYTFGSGTRLTVV.

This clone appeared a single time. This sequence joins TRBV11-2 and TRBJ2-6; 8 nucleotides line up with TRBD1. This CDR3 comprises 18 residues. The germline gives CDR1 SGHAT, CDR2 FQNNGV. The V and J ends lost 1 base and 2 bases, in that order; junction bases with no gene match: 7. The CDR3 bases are TGTGCCAGCAGCTTAGTCCCGACAGGGGTAGCTGGGGCCAACGTCCTGACTTTC. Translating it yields CASSLVPTGVAGANVLTF.

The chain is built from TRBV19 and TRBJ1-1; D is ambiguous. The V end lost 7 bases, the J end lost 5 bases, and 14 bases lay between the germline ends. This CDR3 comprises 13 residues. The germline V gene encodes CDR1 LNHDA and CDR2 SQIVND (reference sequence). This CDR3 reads CASTPPWLTEAFF. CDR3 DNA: TGTGCCAGTACCCCGCCCTGGCTTACTGAAGCTTTCTTT.

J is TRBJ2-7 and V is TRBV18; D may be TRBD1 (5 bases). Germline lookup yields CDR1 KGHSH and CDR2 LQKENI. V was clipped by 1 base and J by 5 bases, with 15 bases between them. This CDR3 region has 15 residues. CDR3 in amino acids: CASSPRQGPADEQYF. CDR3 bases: TGTGCCAGCTCACCACGTCAGGGCCCCGCGGACGAGCAGTACTTC.

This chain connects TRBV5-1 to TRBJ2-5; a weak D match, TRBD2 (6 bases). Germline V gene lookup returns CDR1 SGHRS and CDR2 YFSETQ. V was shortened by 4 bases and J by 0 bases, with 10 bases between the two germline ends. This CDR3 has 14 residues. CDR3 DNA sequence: TGCGCCAGCAGCGGAGGGCAGGACCAAGAGACCCAGTACTTC. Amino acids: CASSGGQDQETQYF.

CDR3 nucleotide sequence: TGTGCCAGCAGCTCTAAACAGGGTATCGGAGAGACCCAGTACTTC. It translates to CASSSKQGIGETQYF. The rearrangement joins TRBV11-2 to TRBJ2-5, with D possibly TRBD1 on 6 matching bases. This CDR3 spans 15 amino acids. V lost 4 bases and J 4 bases, leaving 16 bases between the germline ends. The V gene's germline CDR1 is SGHAT and CDR2 FQNNGV.

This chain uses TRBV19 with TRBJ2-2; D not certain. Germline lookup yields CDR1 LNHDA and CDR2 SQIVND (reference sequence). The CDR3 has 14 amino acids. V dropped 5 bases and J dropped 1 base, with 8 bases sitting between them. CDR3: CASSRLENTGELFF. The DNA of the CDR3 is TGTGCCAGTAGTCGCCTAGAGAACACCGGGGAGCTGTTTTTT.

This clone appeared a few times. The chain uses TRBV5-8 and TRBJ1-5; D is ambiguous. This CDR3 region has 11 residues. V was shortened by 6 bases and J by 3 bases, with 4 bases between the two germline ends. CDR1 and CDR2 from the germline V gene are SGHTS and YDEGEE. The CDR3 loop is CASNYNQPQHF. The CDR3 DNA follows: TGTGCCAGCAATTACAATCAGCCCCAGCATTTT. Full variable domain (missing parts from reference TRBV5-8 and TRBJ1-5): EAGVTQSPTHLIKTRGQQATLRCSPISGHTSVYWYQQALGLGLQFLLWYDEGEERNRGNFPPRFSGRQFPNYSSELNVNALELEDSALYLCASNYNQPQHFGDGTRLSIL.

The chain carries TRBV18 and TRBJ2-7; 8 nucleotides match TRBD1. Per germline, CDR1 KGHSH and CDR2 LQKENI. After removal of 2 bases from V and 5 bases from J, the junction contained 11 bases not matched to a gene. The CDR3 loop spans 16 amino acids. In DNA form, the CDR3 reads TGTGCCAGCTCACCAAAGGACAGGGATATTAAAAACGAGCAGTACTTC. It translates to CASSPKDRDIKNEQYF.

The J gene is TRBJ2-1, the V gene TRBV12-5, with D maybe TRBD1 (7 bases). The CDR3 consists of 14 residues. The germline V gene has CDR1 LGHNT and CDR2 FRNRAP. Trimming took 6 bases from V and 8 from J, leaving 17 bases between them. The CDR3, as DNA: TGTGCTAGTGGATCACAGGGGAGGATCGATGAGCAGTTCTTC. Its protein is CASGSQGRIDEQFF. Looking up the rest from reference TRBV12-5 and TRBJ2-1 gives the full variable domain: DARVTQTPRHKVTEMGQEVTMRCQPILGHNTVFWYRQTMMQGLELLAYFRNRAPLDDSGMPKDRFSAEMPDATLATLKIQPSEPRDSAVYFCASGSQGRIDEQFFGPGTRLTVL.

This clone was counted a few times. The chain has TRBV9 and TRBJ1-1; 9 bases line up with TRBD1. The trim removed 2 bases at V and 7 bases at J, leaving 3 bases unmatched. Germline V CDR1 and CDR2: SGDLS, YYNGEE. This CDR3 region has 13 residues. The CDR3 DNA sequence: TGTGCCAGCAGCGTTACAGGGGGCGGTGAAGCTTTCTTT. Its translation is CASSVTGGGEAFF.

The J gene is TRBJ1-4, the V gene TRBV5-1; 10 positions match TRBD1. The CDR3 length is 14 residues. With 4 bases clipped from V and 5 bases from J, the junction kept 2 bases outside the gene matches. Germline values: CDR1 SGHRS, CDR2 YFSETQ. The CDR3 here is CASSMGQGNEKLFF. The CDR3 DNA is TGCGCCAGCAGCATGGGACAGGGGAATGAAAAACTGTTTTTT.

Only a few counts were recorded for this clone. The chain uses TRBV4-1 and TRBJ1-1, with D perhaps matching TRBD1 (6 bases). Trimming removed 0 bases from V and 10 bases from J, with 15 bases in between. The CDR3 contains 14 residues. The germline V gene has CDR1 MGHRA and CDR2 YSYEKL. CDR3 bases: TGCGCCAGCAGCCAAGACCCCTCCCCGGACAGAGCTTTCTTT. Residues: CASSQDPSPDRAFF.

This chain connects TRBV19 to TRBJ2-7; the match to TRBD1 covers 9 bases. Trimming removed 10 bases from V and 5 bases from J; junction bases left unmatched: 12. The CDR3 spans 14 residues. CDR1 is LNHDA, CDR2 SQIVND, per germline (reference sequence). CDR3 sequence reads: CAIGVGDREDEQYF. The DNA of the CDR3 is TGTGCCATCGGGGTCGGGGACAGGGAGGACGAGCAGTACTTC.

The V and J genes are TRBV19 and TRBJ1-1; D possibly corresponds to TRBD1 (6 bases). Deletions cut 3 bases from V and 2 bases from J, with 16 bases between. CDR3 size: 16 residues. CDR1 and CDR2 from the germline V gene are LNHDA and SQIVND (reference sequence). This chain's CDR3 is CASSMGGALPNTEAFF. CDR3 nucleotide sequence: TGTGCCAGTAGTATGGGGGGGGCTCTTCCTAACACTGAAGCTTTCTTT.

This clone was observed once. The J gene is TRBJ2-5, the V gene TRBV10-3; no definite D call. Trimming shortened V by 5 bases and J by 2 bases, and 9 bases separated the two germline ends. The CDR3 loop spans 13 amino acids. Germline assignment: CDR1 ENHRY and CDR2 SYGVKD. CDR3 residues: CAISTRQQETQYF. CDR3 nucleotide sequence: TGTGCCATCAGTACGAGGCAGCAAGAGACCCAGTACTTC.